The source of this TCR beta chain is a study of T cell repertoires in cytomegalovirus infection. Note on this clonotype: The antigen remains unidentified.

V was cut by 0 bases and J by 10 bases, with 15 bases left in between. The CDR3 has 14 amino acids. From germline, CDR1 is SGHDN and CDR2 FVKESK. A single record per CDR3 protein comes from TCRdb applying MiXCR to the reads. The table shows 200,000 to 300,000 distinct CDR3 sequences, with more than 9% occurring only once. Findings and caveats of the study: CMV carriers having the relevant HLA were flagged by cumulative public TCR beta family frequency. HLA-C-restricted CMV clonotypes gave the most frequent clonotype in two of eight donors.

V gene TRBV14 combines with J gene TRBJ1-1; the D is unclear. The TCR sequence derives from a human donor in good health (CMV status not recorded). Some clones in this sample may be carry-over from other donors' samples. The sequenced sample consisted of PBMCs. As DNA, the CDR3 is TGTGCCAGCAGCCAAGATCTGAGCATCTTGGGAGCTTTCTTT. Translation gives CASSQDLSILGAFF.